This T cell receptor beta chain was profiled in a study of T cell responses to AZD1222 COVID-19 vaccine. Notes on the study in general: Rises in breadth and depth of Spike-specific TCRs came after two AZD1222 doses.

Note on this clone: Antigen unknown.

Here immunoSEQ multiplex PCR was the method, and the copy in TCRdb shows in-frame clones only, minus some. This table has tens of thousands of clones, 80% to 90% appearing once. V shed 5 bases and J 5 bases; nucleotides not matched to a gene: 6. The CDR3 contains 14 residues. Germline V lookup: CDR1 LNHDA, CDR2 SQIVND (reference sequence). Sequenced material: peripheral blood, taken on day 0 of AZD1222 vaccination. The TCR was taken from an adult in good health. The chain has TRBV19 and TRBJ2-3, with TRBD2 identical over 8 bases. Written as DNA, the CDR3 is TGTGCCAGTAGTTTAGCGGGGAGGGGAGATACGCAGTATTTT. Its protein is CASSLAGRGDTQYF.